These T cell receptor beta chains were read from a single sample in a study of tumor and adjacent non-tumor tissue in lung cancer. TCRdb reanalysed the multiplex PCR reads using MiXCR and keeps one entry per CDR3 protein. This sample has about 76,000 distinct CDR3 sequences, with around 70% found just once. The specimen was lung tumor tissue. The origin of the receptors is a woman between 65 and 79 years old with non-small cell lung cancer. Each CDR3 is given with its conserved first and last residue. A D gene is named only where the DNA matches it firmly. For some rows the clone size is stated as once, few or many, or as a class when expanded; others skip it.

cdr3_aa	cdr3_nt	v_call	d_call	clone_size	j_call
CTAREDRGGNQPQHF	TGCACTGCTAGAGAAGACAGGGGGGGCAATCAGCCCCAGCATTTT	TRBV20-1	TRBD1	.	TRBJ1-5
CAISLPGGGQYF	TGTGCCATCAGCCTCCCCGGGGGTGGGCAGTACTTC	TRBV10-3	.	many	TRBJ2-7
CSSSLMTSGYNEQFF	TGTTCCAGCAGTTTAATGACTAGCGGCTACAATGAGCAGTTCTTT	TRBV28	TRBD2	few	TRBJ2-1
CASRAEHRTTDTQYF	TGTGCCAGCCGGGCGGAGCACAGGACCACAGACACGCAGTATTTT	TRBV28	.	.	TRBJ2-3
CSMTVEGGGKLFF	TGCAGCATGACCGTCGAGGGGGGTGGAAAACTGTTTTTT	TRBV29-1	.	few	TRBJ1-4
CASKAGGFGELFF	TGTGCCAGCAAGGCAGGGGGCTTCGGGGAGCTGTTTTTT	TRBV28	TRBD1	many	TRBJ2-2
CASSEGQGAYTIYF	TGTGCCAGCAGTGAGGGACAGGGGGCATACACCATATATTTT	TRBV6-1	TRBD1	many	TRBJ1-3
CVISLSSYEQYF	TGTGTCATCAGCCTCTCTTCCTACGAGCAGTACTTC	TRBV5-6	.	.	TRBJ2-7
CASSQDLSGNRSF	TGCGCCAGCAGCCAAGATCTGAGCGGGAATAGGTCCTTC	TRBV14	TRBD2	.	TRBJ2-1
CAISESNRPTERNQPQHF	TGTGCCATCAGTGAGTCGAACCGGCCCACCGAACGCAATCAGCCCCAGCATTTT	TRBV10-3	.	.	TRBJ1-5
CASSTDTAVAGEQFF	TGCGCCAGCAGCACAGACACGGCAGTGGCCGGTGAGCAGTTCTTC	TRBV5-1	.	.	TRBJ2-1
CASRAGIAREVYDEQFF	TGTGCCAGCAGGGCCGGGATAGCTAGAGAGGTGTACGATGAGCAGTTCTTC	TRBV6-5	.	.	TRBJ2-1
CASNQERGEKLFF	TGTGCCAGCAACCAAGAAAGAGGAGAAAAACTGTTTTTT	TRBV4-2	.	.	TRBJ1-4
CATITGGDRGQYEQYF	TGTGCCACCATCACGGGCGGGGACAGGGGGCAGTACGAGCAGTACTTC	TRBV12-3/TRBV12-4	TRBD1	many	TRBJ2-7
CASSPYAGANTEAFF	TGTGCCAGCAGCCCGTACGCAGGGGCGAACACTGAAGCTTTCTTT	TRBV16	.	.	TRBJ1-1
CSVKREGRNVQFF	TGCAGCGTTAAGCGGGAGGGTCGGAATGTGCAGTTTTTC	TRBV29-1	TRBD2	.	TRBJ2-1
CGVAGTVNNEQSF	TGCGGCGTTGCCGGGACGGTAAACAATGAGCAGTCCTTC	TRBV29-1	.	.	TRBJ2-1
CASSPGLAGGTYNEQFF	TGTGCCAGCAGCCCGGGACTAGCGGGAGGCACCTACAATGAGCAGTTCTTC	TRBV5-4	TRBD2	many	TRBJ2-1
CASSFGDRAVFF	TGTGCCAGCAGCTTTGGGGACAGGGCCGTTTTCTTT	TRBV11-1	TRBD1	.	TRBJ1-1
CAISYPDGVQSQHF	TGTGCCATCAGTTACCCGGACGGGGTACAGTCCCAGCATTTT	TRBV6-6	.	.	TRBJ1-5
CSVGADFNSPLHF	TGCAGCGTTGGGGCCGACTTCAATTCACCCCTCCACTTT	TRBV29-1	.	medium-sized	TRBJ1-6
CAVSGPGETQYF	TGTGCCGTCAGTGGACCAGGGGAGACACAGTACTTC	TRBV10-3	.	.	TRBJ2-5
CASSFLAGGSYNEQFF	TGTGCCAGCAGCTTTCTAGCGGGAGGGTCCTACAATGAGCAGTTCTTC	TRBV5-4	TRBD2	many	TRBJ2-1
CASSYAENGYNEQFF	TGTGCCAGCAGTTATGCGGAGAACGGCTACAATGAGCAGTTCTTC	TRBV6-5	.	once	TRBJ2-1
CASSKGGLAGATNTGELFF	TGTGCCAGCAGTAAGGGAGGGCTAGCGGGGGCCACGAACACCGGGGAGCTGTTTTTT	TRBV27	TRBD2	.	TRBJ2-2
CVSSLTGYTEAFF	TGTGTCAGCAGTTTGACAGGGTACACTGAAGCTTTCTTT	TRBV6-1	TRBD1	.	TRBJ1-1
CASSPHGAEGLNEQFF	TGTGCCAGTAGTCCACACGGAGCGGAGGGGCTCAATGAGCAGTTCTTC	TRBV6-2/TRBV6-3	.	.	TRBJ2-1
CTSSLRGGSDYYEQFF	TGTACCAGCAGTCTCCGTGGCGGGAGCGATTACTATGAGCAGTTCTTC	TRBV12-3/TRBV12-4	TRBD2	.	TRBJ2-1
CATGQDLNEKLFF	TGTGCCACCGGACAGGACCTGAATGAAAAACTGTTCTTT	TRBV6-1	TRBD1	.	TRBJ1-4
CASRRPGITDEQFF	TGTGCCAGCAGACGACCCGGTATCACGGATGAGCAGTTCTTC	TRBV6-5	.	.	TRBJ2-1
CASSPTGLYNSPLHF	TGTGCCAGCAGCCCGACAGGGCTGTATAATTCACCCCTCCACTTT	TRBV7-8	TRBD1	many	TRBJ1-6
CANSFSHDTEAFF	TGTGCCAATAGCTTTTCACACGATACTGAAGCTTTCTTT	TRBV11-3	.	.	TRBJ1-1
CAGSGIIRRGRADMQYF	TGTGCCGGCAGCGGCATTATAAGGCGTGGTCGCGCAGATATGCAGTATTTT	TRBV7-8	.	.	TRBJ2-3
CANGFRTSGTYERYF	TGCGCCAACGGCTTCCGGACTAGCGGTACCTACGAGCGGTACTTC	TRBV5-1	TRBD2	.	TRBJ2-7
CVSSQSGQVETQYF	TGCGTCAGTAGCCAATCGGGACAGGTGGAGACCCAGTACTTC	TRBV4-1	TRBD1	few	TRBJ2-5
CASTSDVSLYEQYF	TGTGCCAGCACCTCGGATGTGAGCCTCTACGAGCAGTACTTC	TRBV6-1	.	many	TRBJ2-7
CVSSRSGTGELFF	TGCGTCAGCAGTCGTAGCGGCACCGGGGAGCTGTTTTTT	TRBV6-5	.	.	TRBJ2-2
CTSSSGLTEKETQYF	TGCACCAGCAGCTCGGGCCTGACCGAGAAAGAGACCCAGTACTTC	TRBV5-1	.	.	TRBJ2-5
CAGTRSNNERFF	TGTGCCGGCACCCGATCTAACAATGAGCGGTTCTTC	TRBV12-3/TRBV12-4	.	.	TRBJ2-1
CDSRMSLGETQYF	TGTGACAGCAGAATGAGTTTGGGAGAGACCCAGTATTTC	TRBV7-8	.	.	TRBJ2-5
CASSWDRGSTGAFF	TGTGCCAGCAGCTGGGACAGGGGATCCACTGGAGCTTTCTTT	TRBV7-3	TRBD1	few	TRBJ1-1
CVRRANLNSPLHF	TGTGTCAGAAGGGCAAACTTAAATTCACCCCTCCACTTT	TRBV14	.	.	TRBJ1-6
CASSLMSGGYGYTF	TGTGCCAGCAGCTTGATGTCGGGGGGTTATGGCTACACCTTC	TRBV5-6	.	many	TRBJ1-2
CGSSIRTEGLAANTGELFF	TGTGGCAGTAGCATTCGGACAGAGGGCCTAGCAGCAAACACCGGGGAGCTGTTTTTT	TRBV4-2	.	.	TRBJ2-2
CSGTERASGSLTDTQYF	TGCAGTGGAACGGAGCGGGCTAGCGGGAGTCTGACAGATACGCAGTATTTT	TRBV20-1	TRBD2	.	TRBJ2-3